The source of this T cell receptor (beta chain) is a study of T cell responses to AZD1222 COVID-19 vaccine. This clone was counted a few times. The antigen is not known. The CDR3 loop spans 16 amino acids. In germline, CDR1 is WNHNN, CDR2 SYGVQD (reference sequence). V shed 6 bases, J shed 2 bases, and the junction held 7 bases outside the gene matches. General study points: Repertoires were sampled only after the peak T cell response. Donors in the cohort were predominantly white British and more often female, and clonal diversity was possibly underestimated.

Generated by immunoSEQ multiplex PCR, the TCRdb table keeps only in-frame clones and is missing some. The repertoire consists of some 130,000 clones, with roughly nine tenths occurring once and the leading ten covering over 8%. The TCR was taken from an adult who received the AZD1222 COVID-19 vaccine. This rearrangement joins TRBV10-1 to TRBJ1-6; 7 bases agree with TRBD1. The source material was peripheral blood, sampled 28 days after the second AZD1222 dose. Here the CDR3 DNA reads TGCGCCAGCAGACTACAGGGGATTACCTATAATTCACCCCTCCACTTT. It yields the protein CASRLQGITYNSPLHF.